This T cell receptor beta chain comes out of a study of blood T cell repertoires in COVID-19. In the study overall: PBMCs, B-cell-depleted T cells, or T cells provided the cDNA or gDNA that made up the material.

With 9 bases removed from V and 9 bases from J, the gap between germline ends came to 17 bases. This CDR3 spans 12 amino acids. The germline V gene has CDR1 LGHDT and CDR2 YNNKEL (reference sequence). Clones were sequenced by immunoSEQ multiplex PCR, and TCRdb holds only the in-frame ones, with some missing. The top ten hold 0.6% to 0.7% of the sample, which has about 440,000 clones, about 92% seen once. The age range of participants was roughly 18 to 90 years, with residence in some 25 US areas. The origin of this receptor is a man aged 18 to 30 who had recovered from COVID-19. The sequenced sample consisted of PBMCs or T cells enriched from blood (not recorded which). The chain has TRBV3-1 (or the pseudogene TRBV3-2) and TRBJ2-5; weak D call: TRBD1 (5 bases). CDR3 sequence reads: CASSDSPRAQYF. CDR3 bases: TGTGCCAGTTCAGACAGCCCCCGGGCCCAGTACTTC.